This TCR beta chain was sequenced in a study of control samples from healthy donors and cancer patients. Data came from immunoSEQ multiplex PCR; TCRdb stores just in-frame clones and leaves some out. The sample carries 20,000 to 25,000 clones, less than 90% recorded once. The CDR3 contains 14 residues. The germline V gene encodes CDR1 SGHRS and CDR2 YFSETQ. V was trimmed by 1 base and J by 3 bases, leaving 10 bases between them. Material for sequencing was PBMCs. The rearrangement uses TRBV5-1 and TRBJ2-5; TRBD2 is a possible D gene (6 bases). The TCR was taken from a man in his sixties with colorectal cancer. As DNA, the CDR3 is TGCGCCAGCAGCTTGTATCCGGGAGAAGAGACCCAGTACTTC. This sequence encodes CASSLYPGEETQYF. The full variable domain, with the rest looked up from reference TRBV5-1 and TRBJ2-5, is KAGVTQTPRYLIKTRGQQVTLSCSPISGHRSVSWYQQTPGQGLQFLFEYFSETQRNKGNFPGRFSGRQFSNSRSEMNVSTLELGDSALYLCASSLYPGEETQYFGPGTRLLVL.